This T cell receptor (beta chain) was recorded in a study of blood T cell repertoires in COVID-19. This clone was recorded once. Using immunoSEQ multiplex PCR, the repertoire was profiled, and TCRdb retains in-frame clones only, with some absent. The top ten hold roughly 15% of the sample, which has over 40,000 clones, roughly 88% seen once. Sequencing was carried out using peripheral blood. The receptor comes from a human donor in a cohort sampled during active COVID-19.

This CDR3 reads CASSMPGTGRSYGYTF. The CDR3, as DNA: TGTGCCAGCAGTATGCCCGGGACAGGGAGAAGCTATGGCTACACCTTC. The chain uses TRBV6-6 and TRBJ1-2; 9 bases line up with TRBD1. Germline V CDR1 and CDR2: MNHNY, SVGAGI (reference sequence). The length of the CDR3 is 16 residues. Trimming took 5 bases from V and 4 from J; bases not matched to a gene: 11.